A single sample is the source of the 2 T cell receptor beta chains below, sequenced in a study of blood T cell repertoires in COVID-19. Profiling relied on immunoSEQ multiplex PCR, and the TCRdb table lists in-frame clones only, not all of them. There are roughly 81,000 clones in the sample; around 80% occur only once, and about 10% lies in the top ten. Sequencing was carried out using peripheral blood. Source of these receptors: a man aged 55 to 69 with acute or convalescent COVID-19.

V gene TRBV7-2 combines with J gene TRBJ2-7; D gene ambiguous. Germline CDR1 and CDR2: SGHTA and FQGNSA. The CDR3 extends over 11 amino acids. With 0 bases removed from V and 7 bases from J, the gap between germline ends came to 4 bases. The CDR3 DNA is TGTGCCAGCAGCTTAGCGACAGAGCAGTACTTC. Protein: CASSLATEQYF.

The CDR3, as DNA: TGTGCCAGCAGCTTGGCGATGGGCCTCCTCGGTAGGGAGCAGTTCTTC. Residues: CASSLAMGLLGREQFF. J is TRBJ2-1 and V is TRBV7-9; D remains unclear. The CDR3 length is 16 residues. V lost 3 bases to trimming and J lost 10 bases, with 22 bases between them. CDR1 is SEHNR, CDR2 FQNEAQ, per germline (reference sequence).